Following are 30 T cell receptor beta chains from one sample sequenced in a study of T cells in tuberculosis. Sequenced by immunoSEQ multiplex PCR; TCRdb stores in-frame clones only, minus some. Of about 36,000 clones in the sample, roughly 93% were seen once. Material for sequencing was PBMCs. The origin of the receptors is a donor aged 10 to 29 with latent tuberculosis or without tuberculosis infection.

This clone was detected a few times. The rearrangement joins TRBV30 to TRBJ1-6; weak D call: TRBD1 (6 bases). CDR1 and CDR2 from the germline V gene are GTSNPN and SVGIG (reference sequence). Between the trimmed V and J ends, which lost 5 bases and 5 bases, there was a span of 10 bases. CDR3 length: 13 residues. CDR3 protein: CAWVAGDNSPLHF. The CDR3 bases are TGTGCCTGGGTAGCAGGGGATAATTCACCCCTCCACTTT.

This sequence joins TRBV25-1 and TRBJ1-2; tentative D call: TRBD1 (6 bases). Germline loops: CDR1 MGHDK, CDR2 SYGVNS. The CDR3 is 13 amino acids. V was cut by 2 bases and J by 7 bases, with 11 bases left in between. The CDR3 coding sequence is TGTGCCAGCAGTGAAGGGAACAGGGCTGGCTACACCTTC. This translates into CASSEGNRAGYTF.

This clone was recorded only once. CDR3 nucleotides: TGTGCCAGCAGCCCCTCGGGGGACGGCTACACCTTC. It codes for CASSPSGDGYTF. The rearrangement joins TRBV11-3 to TRBJ1-2; D might be TRBD1 (5 bases). Between the trimmed V and J ends, which lost 5 bases and 8 bases, there was a span of 12 bases. CDR3 length: 12 residues. Germline V gene data show CDR1 as SGHNT and CDR2 as YENEEA.

The J gene is TRBJ1-3, the V gene TRBV7-9; D is possibly TRBD1 (5 bases). This CDR3 has 12 amino acids. CDR1 and CDR2 from the germline V gene are SEHNR and FQNEAQ (reference sequence). The V end lost 1 base, the J end lost 11 bases, and 9 bases lay between the germline ends. CDR3 nucleotide sequence: TGTGCCAGCAGCTTAGAGTCGGGGGCCATATATTTT. It yields the protein CASSLESGAIYF.

V and J are TRBV11-3 and TRBJ1-5; no reliable D call. Germline V CDR1 and CDR2: SGHNT, YENEEA. Trimming cost V 7 bases and J 5 bases, with 12 bases left between them. This CDR3 has 13 residues. In DNA, the CDR3 is TGTGCCAGCATCCGACAAAGAGATCAGCCCCAGCATTTT. Protein sequence: CASIRQRDQPQHF.

V is TRBV9 and J is TRBJ2-1; D remains ambiguous. The germline V and J ends were trimmed by 4 bases and 6 bases, with 5 bases remaining between them. This CDR3 is built from 11 residues. Germline V gene lookup returns CDR1 SGDLS and CDR2 YYNGEE. The CDR3 region is CASSPRNEQFF. CDR3 nucleotide sequence: TGTGCCAGCAGCCCCCGCAATGAGCAGTTCTTC.

The chain carries TRBV25-1 and TRBJ2-4; possible D gene TRBD1, 5 bases. From germline, CDR1 is MGHDK and CDR2 SYGVNS. Trimming removed 2 bases from V and 3 bases from J, with 8 bases in between. The CDR3 runs 14 residues. The CDR3 nucleotides read TGTGCCAGCAGTGAAACAGGCGTCAAAAACATTCAGTACTTC. Protein: CASSETGVKNIQYF.

The chain joins TRBV19 to TRBJ1-2, with D perhaps matching TRBD1 (6 bases). CDR1 LNHDA and CDR2 SQIVND come from the germline V gene (reference sequence). V lost 5 bases, J lost 4 bases, and 14 bases lay in between. CDR3 length equals 14 residues. CDR3 nucleotides: TGTGCCAGTAGTCCACAGGGAGTGGGCTATGGCTACACCTTC. Its translation: CASSPQGVGYGYTF.

The chain employs TRBV7-2 and TRBJ2-6; the D gene is possibly TRBD2 (6 bases). The germline CDR1 and CDR2 sequences are SGHTA and FQGNSA. This CDR3 has 17 residues. With 3 bases removed from V and 0 bases from J, the gap between germline ends came to 12 bases. The chain's CDR3 is CASSFDRGNSGANVLTF. For the CDR3, the DNA is TGTGCCAGCAGCTTTGACCGGGGGAACTCTGGGGCCAACGTCCTGACTTTC.

The chain couples TRBV27 to TRBJ2-7, with TRBD2 as a possible D gene (5 bases). Germline V lookup: CDR1 MNHEY, CDR2 SMNVEV (reference sequence). The length of the CDR3 is 14 residues. Between the trimmed V and J ends, which lost 2 bases and 6 bases, there was a span of 14 bases. The CDR3 DNA sequence: TGTGCCAGCAGTTTAATCCCCGGGGATATCGAGCAGTACTTC. Its protein is CASSLIPGDIEQYF.

V usage is TRBV7-9 and J usage is TRBJ1-3; TRBD1 agrees at 12 bases. CDR1 SEHNR and CDR2 FQNEAQ come from the germline V gene (reference sequence). The CDR3 has 17 residues. The trim removed 1 base at V and 3 bases at J, leaving 4 bases unmatched. The CDR3 spells CASSLGGQGAFGNTIYF. Here the CDR3 DNA reads TGTGCCAGCAGCTTAGGGGGACAGGGGGCATTTGGAAACACCATATATTTT.

The chain carries TRBV30 and TRBJ1-3; tentative D call: TRBD1 (5 bases). Trimming pared 0 bases from V and 0 bases from J, leaving 6 bases between. Germline V gives CDR1 GTSNPN, CDR2 SVGIG (reference sequence). This CDR3 is 14 amino acids long. CDR3 protein: CAWSVTVSGNTIYF. Written as DNA, the CDR3 is TGTGCCTGGAGTGTGACAGTCTCTGGAAACACCATATATTTT.

Of note for this clone: Mismatch with germline at one junction end may stem from a read error. The J gene is TRBJ1-2, the V gene TRBV5-6; D perhaps matches TRBD1 (5 bases). CDR3 length: 16 amino acids. Germline loops: CDR1 SGHDT, CDR2 YYEEEE. The CDR3 protein is CASSLGWGGSNYGYTF. In DNA form, the CDR3 reads TGTGCCAGCAGTTTGGGATGGGGCGGATCTAACTATGGCTACACCTTC. Looking up the rest from reference TRBV5-6 and TRBJ1-2 gives the full variable domain: DAGVTQSPTHLIKTRGQQVTLRCSPKSGHDTVSWYQQALGQGPQFIFQYYEEEERQRGNFPDRFSGHQFPNYSSELNVNALLLGDSALYLCASSLGWGGSNYGYTFGSGTRLTVV.

This chain connects TRBV5-4 to TRBJ2-2; 11 nucleotides align to TRBD2. The junction had 12 bases not matched to a gene; V was cut back by 9 bases and J by 2 bases. The CDR3 is 17 amino acids. Per germline, CDR1 SGHNT and CDR2 YYREEE (reference sequence). The CDR3 spells CAMGPSGGIGNTGELFF. For the CDR3, the DNA is TGTGCCATGGGACCTAGCGGGGGGATTGGAAACACCGGGGAGCTGTTTTTT.

J is TRBJ1-5 and V is TRBV6-1; 8 bases are a match to TRBD1. The CDR3 totals 16 residues. V was pared by 1 base and J by 2 bases, with 4 bases of the junction left unmatched. CDR1 MNHNS and CDR2 SASEGT come from the germline V gene. CDR3 nucleotide sequence: TGTGCCAGCAGTGAAGTGCCGGGACAGGGCAATCAGCCCCAGCATTTT. This sequence encodes CASSEVPGQGNQPQHF.

The rearrangement uses TRBV5-1 and TRBJ1-2; D gene ambiguous. From germline, CDR1 is SGHRS and CDR2 YFSETQ. The CDR3 sequence is 14 residues long. V lost 1 base and J lost 3, with 10 bases in between. CDR3 region: CASSLSSSDYGYTF. In nucleotides, the CDR3 is TGCGCCAGCAGCTTGTCATCATCGGACTATGGCTACACCTTC.

The CDR3 region is CASTHRGGGEKLFF. The CDR3 DNA is TGTGCCAGCACCCACCGCGGGGGGGGTGAAAAACTGTTTTTT. This chain uses TRBV6-5 with TRBJ1-4; TRBD1 is a possible D gene (5 bases). The CDR3 length is 14 residues. Germline CDR1 reads MNHEY; CDR2 reads SVGAGI. The ends were cut back, 7 bases at V and 7 bases at J, with 16 bases in the middle.

This chain uses TRBV10-3 with TRBJ2-3, with D uncertain. Trimming cost V 10 bases and J 1 base, with 6 bases left between them. The CDR3 runs 11 residues. The germline V gene encodes CDR1 ENHRY and CDR2 SYGVKD. This CDR3 reads CATEGTDTQYF. DNA of the CDR3: TGTGCCACCGAGGGCACAGATACGCAGTATTTT.

The chain couples TRBV5-1 to TRBJ2-1; D is unclear. Germline V gene lookup returns CDR1 SGHRS and CDR2 YFSETQ. This CDR3 has 14 amino acids. Between the trimmed V and J ends, which lost 0 bases and 3 bases, there was a span of 7 bases. For the CDR3, the DNA is TGCGCCAGCAGCTTGGTTCCAGACTACAATGAGCAGTTCTTC. As protein: CASSLVPDYNEQFF.

V and J are TRBV9 and TRBJ1-3; D gene unclear. The V end lost 3 bases, the J end lost 0 bases, and 16 bases lay between the germline ends. The CDR3 totals 17 residues. The germline V gene has CDR1 SGDLS and CDR2 YYNGEE. CDR3 in amino acids: CASSASLTYDSGNTIYF. In nucleotides, the CDR3 is TGTGCCAGCAGCGCCTCACTAACCTATGACTCTGGAAACACCATATATTTT. Drawing the rest from reference TRBV9 and TRBJ1-3, the complete variable domain is DSGVTQTPKHLITATGQRVTLRCSPRSGDLSVYWYQQSLDQGLQFLIQYYNGEERAKGNILERFSAQQFPDLHSELNLSSLELGDSALYFCASSASLTYDSGNTIYFGEGSWLTVV.

J is TRBJ2-1 and V is TRBV6-1; 7 bases agree with TRBD2. The CDR3 runs to 14 residues. J lost 5 bases, V lost 8 bases, and 9 bases had no gene match. Germline CDR1 reads MNHNS; CDR2 reads SASEGT. The CDR3 sequence: CASGRGSINNEQFF. The CDR3 DNA is TGTGCCAGCGGGCGGGGGTCCATAAACAATGAGCAGTTCTTC.

V usage is TRBV5-4 and J usage is TRBJ1-6; 8 nucleotides agree with TRBD1. Germline V gene sequence: CDR1 SGHNT, CDR2 YYREEE (reference sequence). CDR3 length: 14 amino acids. The junction had 5 bases not matched to a gene; V was cut back by 5 bases and J by 7 bases. As DNA, the CDR3 is TGTGCCAGCAGGGGCCAGGGGGCAAATTCACCCCTCCACTTT. Translated: CASRGQGANSPLHF. Filled out from reference TRBV5-4 and TRBJ1-6, the complete variable domain reads ETGVTQSPTHLIKTRGQQVTLRCSSQSGHNTVSWYQQALGQGPQFIFQYYREEENGRGNFPPRFSGLQFPNYSSELNVNALELDDSALYLCASRGQGANSPLHFGNGTRLTVT.

This CDR3 is CAWTPYDRGDQPQHF. CDR3 DNA: TGTGCCTGGACCCCCTACGACAGGGGCGATCAGCCCCAGCATTTT. The chain links TRBV30 to TRBJ1-5, with 8 bases lining up with TRBD1. The V gene end was trimmed by 4 bases and the J gene end by 5 bases; junction bases not matched to a gene: 10. Germline CDR1 is GTSNPN and CDR2 is SVGIG (reference sequence). CDR3 length: 15 residues.

The chain is built from TRBV7-6 and TRBJ2-1; TRBD2 might be the D (6 bases). The V and J ends lost 2 bases and 7 bases respectively, with 15 bases between them. This CDR3 has 15 residues. The germline V gene encodes CDR1 SGHVS and CDR2 FNYEAQ. The DNA of the CDR3 is TGTGCCAGCAGCTTAACGCAGGGAGGAGGGAATGAGCAGTTCTTC. Its translation: CASSLTQGGGNEQFF.

The chain uses TRBV5-1 and TRBJ1-2, with 10 positions matching TRBD1. The CDR3 has 14 residues. The germline V gene has CDR1 SGHRS and CDR2 YFSETQ. Germline trimming cut 5 bases from V and 8 bases from J; bases unmatched to any gene: 9. DNA for the CDR3: TGCGCCAGCAGAAGGACAGGGGGAAATGAAGGCTACACCTTC. Residues: CASRRTGGNEGYTF.

V usage is TRBV9 and J usage is TRBJ1-3; D is unclear. V was shortened by 0 bases and J by 0 bases, with 7 bases between the two germline ends. CDR1 SGDLS and CDR2 YYNGEE come from the germline V gene. The CDR3 has 15 residues. The CDR3 sequence: CASSVVADSGNTIYF. CDR3 DNA: TGTGCCAGCAGCGTAGTGGCAGACTCTGGAAACACCATATATTTT.

The V call is TRBV7-8, the J call TRBJ2-7; tentative D call: TRBD1 (6 bases). The V and J ends lost 2 bases and 7 bases respectively, with 15 bases between them. The germline gives CDR1 SGHVS, CDR2 FQNEAQ. The CDR3 loop spans 14 amino acids. In DNA form, the CDR3 reads TGTGCCAGCAGCTTAAAGGGACACCCGCCGGAGCAGTACTTC. Protein product: CASSLKGHPPEQYF.

The V and J genes are TRBV6-1 and TRBJ1-3; tentative D call: TRBD1 (6 bases). CDR1 and CDR2 from the germline V gene are MNHNS and SASEGT. The CDR3 covers 14 residues. V gave up 4 bases and J gave up 2 bases, with 9 bases separating them. The CDR3 here is CASSAQGTGNTIYF. The CDR3 DNA reads as TGTGCCAGCAGTGCGCAGGGGACTGGAAACACCATATATTTT.

The V and J genes are TRBV19 and TRBJ1-1; TRBD1 matches at 8 bases. The CDR3 length is 16 residues. Unmatched junction bases numbered 16, after V lost 7 bases and J lost 6 bases. Germline CDR1 LNHDA, CDR2 SQIVND (reference sequence). CDR3: CASTTPGQGRFPEAFF. CDR3 nucleotide sequence: TGTGCCAGTACCACCCCTGGACAGGGTAGATTTCCTGAAGCTTTCTTT.

The chain carries TRBV7-8 and TRBJ2-7; D unclear. The germline V gene encodes CDR1 SGHVS and CDR2 FQNEAQ. The CDR3 sequence is 14 residues long. V was cut by 3 bases and J by 7 bases, with 16 bases left in between. Written as DNA, the CDR3 is TGTGCCAGCAGCTTGGATCCCTTAACGCGGGAGCAGTACTTC. Translation: CASSLDPLTREQYF.